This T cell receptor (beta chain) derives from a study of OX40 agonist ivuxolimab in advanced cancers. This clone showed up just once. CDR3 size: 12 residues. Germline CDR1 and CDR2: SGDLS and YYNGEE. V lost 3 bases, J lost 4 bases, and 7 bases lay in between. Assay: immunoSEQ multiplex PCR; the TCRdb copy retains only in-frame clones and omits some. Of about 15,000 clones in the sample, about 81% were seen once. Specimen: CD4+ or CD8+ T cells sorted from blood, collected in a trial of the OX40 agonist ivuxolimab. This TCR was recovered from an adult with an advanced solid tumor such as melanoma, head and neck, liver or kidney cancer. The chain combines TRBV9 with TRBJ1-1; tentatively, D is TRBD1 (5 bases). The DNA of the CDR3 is TGTGCCAGCAGCGCGACAGCCACTGAAGCTTTCTTT. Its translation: CASSATATEAFF.